This entry lists 27 T cell receptor beta chains sequenced from one sample in a study of radiation and T cells in renal cell carcinoma. Measured with immunoSEQ multiplex PCR; TCRdb has only the in-frame clones, and not every one. The sample consists of over 60,000 clones, roughly 79% of them appearing once. Indicated time point: blood 2 weeks post-SBRT. Treatment indicated: 15 Gy SBRT to primary tumor, nephrectomy 4 weeks later. This specimen was blood, taken from a patient whose treatment included radiotherapy and nephrectomy. Receptor source: a man in his 60s with renal cell carcinoma.

This clone was found a few times. Distinct nucleotide sequences in the sample also encode this CDR3. The V gene is TRBV11-3, the J gene TRBJ2-1, with no clear D. Germline V gene sequence: CDR1 SGHNT, CDR2 YENEEA. The CDR3 sequence is 15 residues long. Trimming took 5 bases from V and 0 from J, leaving 11 bases between them. CDR3 amino acids: CASSPGGSSYNEQFF. CDR3 DNA sequence: TGTGCCAGCAGCCCGGGCGGAAGCTCCTACAATGAGCAGTTCTTC.

The CDR3 nucleotides read TGTGCCGGAGCGGTATCCCAAGGAGAGACCCAGTACTTC. Encoded protein: CAGAVSQGETQYF. The chain carries TRBV6-1 and TRBJ2-5; TRBD2 might be the D (5 bases). The V and J ends lost 11 bases and 4 bases respectively, with 17 bases between them. The germline V gene has CDR1 MNHNS and CDR2 SASEGT. This CDR3 is 13 amino acids long.

The V and J genes are TRBV19 and TRBJ2-1; TRBD1 matches 7 bases. J was trimmed by 7 bases and V by 4 bases; bases with no gene match: 7. Germline V CDR1 and CDR2: LNHDA, SQIVND (reference sequence). The CDR3 is made up of 14 amino acids. DNA of the CDR3: TGTGCCAGTAGTAATGGACAGGTGTCTAATGAGCAGTTCTTC. The encoded protein is CASSNGQVSNEQFF. Full variable domain (outside the CDR3, taken from reference TRBV19 and TRBJ2-1): DGGITQSPKYLFRKEGQNVTLSCEQNLNHDAMYWYRQDPGQGLRLIYYSQIVNDFQKGDIAEGYSVSREKKESFPLTVTSAQKNPTAFYLCASSNGQVSNEQFFGPGTRLTVL.

The chain links TRBV5-1 to TRBJ1-5, with a weak D call TRBD1 (5 bases). Germline lookup yields CDR1 SGHRS and CDR2 YFSETQ. The CDR3 covers 16 residues. Trimming stripped 0 bases from V and 0 bases from J, with 10 bases between. In nucleotides, the CDR3 is TGCGCCAGCAGCTTGGATCCAGGGAATAGCAATCAGCCCCAGCATTTT. Encoded protein: CASSLDPGNSNQPQHF.

The chain joins TRBV5-1 to TRBJ1-3, with D unclear. Trimming pared 4 bases from V and 4 bases from J, leaving 12 bases between. The CDR3 consists of 14 residues. Germline CDR1 SGHRS, CDR2 YFSETQ. This CDR3 is CASSPETGGNTIYF. The CDR3 DNA follows: TGCGCCAGCAGCCCCGAGACGGGAGGAAACACCATATATTTT.

V is TRBV5-1 and J is TRBJ2-1; 12 nucleotides align to TRBD2. CDR3 length: 15 amino acids. V lost 0 bases to trimming and J lost 8 bases; unmatched junction nucleotides: 3. Per germline, CDR1 SGHRS and CDR2 YFSETQ. The CDR3 DNA follows: TGCGCCAGCAGCTTGGAGGCTAGCGGGAGGGATGAGCAGTTCTTC. Translated: CASSLEASGRDEQFF.

The chain couples TRBV10-3 to TRBJ2-2; D is uncertain. The length of the CDR3 is 14 residues. V lost 3 bases, J lost 3 bases, and 8 bases lay in between. Germline V gives CDR1 ENHRY, CDR2 SYGVKD. The chain's CDR3 is CAISDREHTGELFF. The CDR3 coding sequence is TGTGCCATCAGTGACAGAGAACACACCGGGGAGCTGTTTTTT.

The rearrangement joins TRBV29-1 to TRBJ1-1; TRBD1 matches at 11 bases. CDR1 is SQVTM and CDR2 is ANQGSEA in the germline V gene. The CDR3 has 15 residues. The junction had 17 bases not matched to a gene; V was cut back by 6 bases and J by 11 bases. The CDR3 bases are TGCAGCGTGGGAGGACAGGGGGCTTCCCATCCCAAGGCTTTCTTT. Encoded protein: CSVGGQGASHPKAFF. The whole variable domain, filled in from reference TRBV29-1 and TRBJ1-1, reads SAVISQKPSRDICQRGTSLTIQCQVDSQVTMMFWYRQQPGQSLTLIATANQGSEATYESGFVIDKFPISRPNLTFSTLTVSNMSPEDSSIYLCSVGGQGASHPKAFFGQGTRLTVV.

The V and J genes are TRBV19 and TRBJ1-2, with D hard to call. Germline V gives CDR1 LNHDA, CDR2 SQIVND (reference sequence). V lost 0 bases to trimming and J lost 4 bases, with 6 bases between them. The CDR3 consists of 13 residues. This CDR3 reads CASSIDRIYGYTF. The CDR3 coding sequence is TGTGCCAGTAGTATAGATCGGATCTATGGCTACACCTTC.

This sequence joins TRBV6-5 and TRBJ1-2; no clear D gene. This CDR3 is 13 amino acids long. Germline CDR1 is MNHEY and CDR2 is SVGAGI. The V and J ends lost 0 bases and 6 bases respectively, with 8 bases between them. The CDR3 DNA reads as TGTGCCAGCAGTTACTCCACAGATAATGGCTACACCTTC. This codes for CASSYSTDNGYTF.

This sequence joins TRBV5-1 and TRBJ1-3; D unclear. This CDR3 has 14 amino acids. Trimming left V 0 bases short and J 3 bases short, with 7 bases between. Germline CDR1 SGHRS, CDR2 YFSETQ. The CDR3 protein is CASSLEAFGNTIYF. For the CDR3, the DNA is TGCGCCAGCAGCTTGGAAGCGTTTGGAAACACCATATATTTT.

The V call is TRBV7-6, the J call TRBJ2-3; D is undetermined. Trimming took off 1 base at V and 1 base at J, with 9 bases between the two ends. The V gene's germline CDR1 is SGHVS and CDR2 FNYEAQ. CDR3 length: 15 amino acids. CDR3 nucleotides: TGTGCCAGCAGCTTAGTCAGACCTGGCACAGATACGCAGTATTTT. It codes for CASSLVRPGTDTQYF.

The J gene is TRBJ2-1, the V gene TRBV6-5, with 8 bases fitting TRBD2. Trimming at V came to 5 bases and at J to 6 bases, leaving 3 bases not matched to a gene. CDR3 length: 13 residues. The germline V gene encodes CDR1 MNHEY and CDR2 SVGAGI. The CDR3 DNA reads TGTGCCAGCAGTCCGGGGGGGGGCAATGAGCAGTTCTTC. Translating it yields CASSPGGGNEQFF.

V gene TRBV5-1 combines with J gene TRBJ2-5, with 8 bases identical to TRBD2. The CDR3 is 16 residues long. V shed 0 bases and J 1 base; nucleotides not matched to a gene: 5. The V gene's germline CDR1 is SGHRS and CDR2 YFSETQ. CDR3 coding DNA: TGCGCCAGCAGCTTGGAGGCGGGAGGTTTCCAAGAGACCCAGTACTTC. Translated, it gives CASSLEAGGFQETQYF.

This clone was seen once. The chain recombines TRBV4-2 with TRBJ1-2; 7 bases are shared with TRBD1. CDR1 is LGHNA and CDR2 is YNFKEQ in the germline V gene. The V segment lost 5 bases and the J segment 7 bases; nucleotides outside the gene matches: 7. The CDR3 has 13 amino acids. CDR3 bases: TGTGCCAGCAGCGGGGCAGGGGGGAGTGGCTACACCTTC. Translating gives CASSGAGGSGYTF.

The genes are TRBV5-1 and TRBJ2-5; possible D gene TRBD2, 5 bases. The CDR3 length is 15 residues. The V gene lost 1 base and the J gene lost 1 base, with 11 bases spanning the gap. In germline, CDR1 is SGHRS, CDR2 YFSETQ. The CDR3 sequence: CASSLSPGGQETQYF. CDR3 sequence (DNA): TGCGCCAGCAGCTTGTCCCCAGGAGGCCAAGAGACCCAGTACTTC. The entire variable domain, with the rest obtained from reference TRBV5-1 and TRBJ2-5, is as follows: KAGVTQTPRYLIKTRGQQVTLSCSPISGHRSVSWYQQTPGQGLQFLFEYFSETQRNKGNFPGRFSGRQFSNSRSEMNVSTLELGDSALYLCASSLSPGGQETQYFGPGTRLLVL.

The sample holds one count of this clone. This chain connects TRBV7-2 to TRBJ1-4; D not resolved. V was shortened by 2 bases and J by 6 bases, with 22 bases between the two germline ends. Germline V gives CDR1 SGHTA, CDR2 FQGNSA. The CDR3 extends over 18 amino acids. The CDR3 nucleotides read TGTGCCAGCAGCTTATCCCCACAGCCTGTACGGGAAGATGAAAAACTGTTTTTT. Its translation: CASSLSPQPVREDEKLFF.

V is TRBV11-2 and J is TRBJ2-5, with 7 bases matching TRBD1. Germline V CDR1 and CDR2: SGHAT, FQNNGV. The CDR3 loop spans 16 amino acids. The V gene end was trimmed by 1 base and the J gene end by 2 bases; junction bases not matched to a gene: 7. CDR3 sequence reads: CASSLVPGQSQETQYF. DNA of the CDR3: TGTGCCAGCAGCTTAGTCCCGGGACAGTCGCAAGAGACCCAGTACTTC. Full variable domain (missing parts from reference TRBV11-2 and TRBJ2-5): EAGVAQSPRYKIIEKRQSVAFWCNPISGHATLYWYQQILGQGPKLLIQFQNNGVVDDSQLPKDRFSAERLKGVDSTLKIQPAKLEDSAVYLCASSLVPGQSQETQYFGPGTRLLVL.

The genes are TRBV18 and TRBJ2-3; D remains unclear. Trimming cost V 3 bases and J 2 bases, with 3 bases left between them. Looked up from germline, CDR1 is KGHSH and CDR2 is LQKENI. The CDR3 covers 12 residues. The CDR3 DNA sequence: TGTGCCAGCTCACCCACCACAGATACGCAGTATTTT. Residues: CASSPTTDTQYF.

This chain joins TRBV30 and TRBJ2-5; no firm D call. The V and J ends lost 3 bases and 5 bases respectively, with 7 bases between them. The CDR3 has 11 residues. The germline V gene has CDR1 GTSNPN and CDR2 SVGIG (reference sequence). The CDR3 DNA follows: TGTGCCTGGAGGGAGAGGGAGACCCAGTACTTC. This translates into CAWRERETQYF.

The genes are TRBV2 and TRBJ1-1, with 9 bases that match TRBD1. Germline CDR1 reads SNHLY; CDR2 reads FYNNEI. The V gene end was trimmed by 6 bases and the J gene end by 0 bases; junction bases not matched to a gene: 11. The CDR3 is made up of 17 amino acids. In nucleotides, the CDR3 is TGTGCCAGCAGGAAACAGACAGGGGGAAACGTGAACACTGAAGCTTTCTTT. It yields the protein CASRKQTGGNVNTEAFF.

The chain carries TRBV30 and TRBJ1-2, with D unclear. The CDR3 is 16 residues long. Germline V gene sequence: CDR1 GTSNPN, CDR2 SVGIG (reference sequence). V was shortened by 0 bases and J by 7 bases, with 21 bases between the two germline ends. This chain's CDR3 is CAWSVPWASAWGGYTF. The CDR3 DNA reads as TGTGCCTGGAGTGTACCCTGGGCCAGCGCCTGGGGTGGCTACACCTTC.

The CDR3 DNA sequence: TGTGCCAGCAGCTTAGTGGCCGGACAGGGTACTGAAGCTTTCTTT. Translating gives CASSLVAGQGTEAFF. The chain employs TRBV7-9 and TRBJ1-1; 8 bases align to TRBD1. This CDR3 is built from 15 residues. The V segment lost 1 base and the J segment 5 bases; nucleotides outside the gene matches: 6. Germline assignment: CDR1 SEHNR and CDR2 FQNEAQ (reference sequence).

The chain links TRBV11-1 to TRBJ1-2; 7 bases are a match to TRBD1. Germline V gene data show CDR1 as SGHAT and CDR2 as FQDESV (reference sequence). The CDR3 is 13 amino acids. The V gene end was trimmed by 2 bases and the J gene end by 4 bases; junction bases not matched to a gene: 1. CDR3 in DNA: TGTGCCAGCAGCTTAAGGGACAGCTATGGCTACACCTTC. Its protein product is CASSLRDSYGYTF.

The chain couples TRBV7-3 to TRBJ1-1; no clear D gene. CDR3 length: 13 amino acids. Germline CDR1 is SGHTA and CDR2 is FQGTGA. Trimming took 2 bases from V and 1 from J, leaving 5 bases between them. CDR3 DNA sequence: TGTGCCAGCAGCTTATACCAGAACACTGAAGCTTTCTTT. Residues: CASSLYQNTEAFF.

This chain joins TRBV10-2 and TRBJ2-5; TRBD1 matches 7 bases. The CDR3 runs to 15 residues. V dropped 5 bases and J dropped 5; count of bases not matched to a gene: 11. From germline, CDR1 is WSHSY and CDR2 SAAADI. CDR3 coding DNA: TGCGCCAGCAGTCCCGATAGGCAGGGGGTGGAGACCCAGTACTTC. This translates into CASSPDRQGVETQYF.

This rearrangement joins TRBV11-1 to TRBJ2-3; 8 bases are a match to TRBD1. Trimming cost V 0 bases and J 2 bases; bases outside gene matches: 7. CDR3 length: 17 residues. Per germline, CDR1 SGHAT and CDR2 FQDESV (reference sequence). CDR3 nucleotides: TGTGCCAGCAGCTTAGCTGCCGGACAGGGATTCACAGATACGCAGTATTTT. It codes for CASSLAAGQGFTDTQYF.